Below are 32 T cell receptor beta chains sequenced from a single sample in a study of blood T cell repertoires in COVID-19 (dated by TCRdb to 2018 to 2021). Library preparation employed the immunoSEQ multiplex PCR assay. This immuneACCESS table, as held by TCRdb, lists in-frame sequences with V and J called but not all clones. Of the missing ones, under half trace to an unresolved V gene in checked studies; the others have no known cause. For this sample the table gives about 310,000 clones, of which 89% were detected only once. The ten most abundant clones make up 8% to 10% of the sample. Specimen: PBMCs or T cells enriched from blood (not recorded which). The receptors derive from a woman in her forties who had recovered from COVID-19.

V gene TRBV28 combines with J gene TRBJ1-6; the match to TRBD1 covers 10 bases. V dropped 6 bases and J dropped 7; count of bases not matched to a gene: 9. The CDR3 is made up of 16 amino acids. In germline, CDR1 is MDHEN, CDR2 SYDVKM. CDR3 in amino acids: CASRGDRGLGNSPLHF. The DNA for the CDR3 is TGTGCCAGCAGGGGGGACAGGGGTTTGGGAAATTCACCCCTCCACTTT.

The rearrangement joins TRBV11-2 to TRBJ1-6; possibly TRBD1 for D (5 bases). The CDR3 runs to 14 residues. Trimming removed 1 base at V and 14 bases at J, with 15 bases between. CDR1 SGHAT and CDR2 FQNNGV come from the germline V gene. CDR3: CASSLGFREAALHF. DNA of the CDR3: TGTGCCAGCAGCTTAGGTTTCAGGGAGGCGGCCCTCCACTTT.

CDR3 sequence (DNA): TGTGCCAGCAAACGGGGGGACTATAATTCACCCCTCCACTTT. As protein: CASKRGDYNSPLHF. The chain recombines TRBV28 with TRBJ1-6, with D tentatively TRBD1 (5 bases). Germline loops: CDR1 MDHEN, CDR2 SYDVKM. The V and J ends lost 7 bases and 3 bases respectively, with 10 bases between them. The CDR3 runs to 14 residues. The full variable domain, its missing parts supplied by reference TRBV28 and TRBJ1-6, is DVKVTQSSRYLVKRTGEKVFLECVQDMDHENMFWYRQDPGLGLRLIYFSYDVKMKEKGDIPEGYSVSREKKERFSLILESASTNQTSMYLCASKRGDYNSPLHFGNGTRLTVT.

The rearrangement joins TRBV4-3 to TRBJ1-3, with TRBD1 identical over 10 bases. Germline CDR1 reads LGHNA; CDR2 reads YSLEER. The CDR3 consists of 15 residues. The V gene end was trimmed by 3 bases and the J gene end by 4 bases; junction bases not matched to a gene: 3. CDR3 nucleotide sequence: TGCGCCAGCAGCCAGGGGACAGGGGACGGAAACACCATATATTTT. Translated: CASSQGTGDGNTIYF.

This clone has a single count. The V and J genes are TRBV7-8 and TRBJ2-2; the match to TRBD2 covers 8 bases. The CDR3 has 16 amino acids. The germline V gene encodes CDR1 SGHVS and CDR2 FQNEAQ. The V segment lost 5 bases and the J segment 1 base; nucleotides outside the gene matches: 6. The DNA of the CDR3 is TGTGCCAGCAGCCTTGGACTAGCTGTGAACACCGGGGAGCTGTTTTTT. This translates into CASSLGLAVNTGELFF.

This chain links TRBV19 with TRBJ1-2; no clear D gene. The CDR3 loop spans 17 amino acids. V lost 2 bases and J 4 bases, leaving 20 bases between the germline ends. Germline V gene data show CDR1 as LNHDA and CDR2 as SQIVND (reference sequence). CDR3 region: CASSIQWGGNHFYGYTF. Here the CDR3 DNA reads TGTGCCAGTAGTATACAGTGGGGAGGGAACCATTTCTATGGCTACACCTTC.

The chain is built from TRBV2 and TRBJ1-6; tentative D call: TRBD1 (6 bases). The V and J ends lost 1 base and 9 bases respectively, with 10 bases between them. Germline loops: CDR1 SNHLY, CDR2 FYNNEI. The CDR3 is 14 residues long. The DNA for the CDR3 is TGTGCCAGCAGTGAAGACAGGGTTCGTTCACCCCTCCACTTT. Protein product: CASSEDRVRSPLHF.

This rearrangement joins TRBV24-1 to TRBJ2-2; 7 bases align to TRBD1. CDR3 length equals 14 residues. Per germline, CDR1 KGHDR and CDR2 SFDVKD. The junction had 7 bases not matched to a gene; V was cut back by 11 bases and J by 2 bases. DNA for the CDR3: TGTGCCAGCAGACAGGGCGTCAACACCGGGGAGCTGTTTTTT. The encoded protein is CASRQGVNTGELFF.

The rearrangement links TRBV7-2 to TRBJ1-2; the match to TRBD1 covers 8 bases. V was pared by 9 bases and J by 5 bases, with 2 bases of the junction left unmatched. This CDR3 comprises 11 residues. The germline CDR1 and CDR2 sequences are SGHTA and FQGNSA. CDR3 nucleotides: TGTGCCAGTAGACAGGGGTATGGCTACACCTTC. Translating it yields CASRQGYGYTF. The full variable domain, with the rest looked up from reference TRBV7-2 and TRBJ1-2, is GAGVSQSPSNKVTEKGKDVELRCDPISGHTALYWYRQSLGQGLEFLIYFQGNSAPDKSGLPSDRFSAERTGGSVSTLTIQRTQQEDSAVYLCASRQGYGYTFGSGTRLTVV.

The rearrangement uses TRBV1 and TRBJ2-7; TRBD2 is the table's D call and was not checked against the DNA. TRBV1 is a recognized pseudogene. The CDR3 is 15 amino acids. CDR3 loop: CTSSHLAVTAYEQYF. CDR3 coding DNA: TGCACCAGCAGCCATCTAGCGGTAACAGCCTACGAGCAGTACTTC.

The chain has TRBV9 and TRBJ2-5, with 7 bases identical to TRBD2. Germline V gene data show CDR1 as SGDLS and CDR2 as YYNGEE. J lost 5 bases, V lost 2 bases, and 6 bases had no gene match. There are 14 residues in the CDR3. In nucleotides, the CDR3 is TGTGCCAGCAGCGTTAGATTGGGAGGGGAGACCCAGTACTTC. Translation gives CASSVRLGGETQYF.

CDR3 sequence reads: CSADKQETQYF. CDR3 nucleotide sequence: TGCAGTGCTGACAAGCAAGAGACCCAGTACTTC. The rearrangement uses TRBV20-1 and TRBJ2-5; D unresolved. CDR3 size: 11 residues. The V end lost 5 bases, the J end lost 2 bases, and 6 bases lay between the germline ends. Germline values: CDR1 DFQATT, CDR2 SNEGSKA (reference sequence).

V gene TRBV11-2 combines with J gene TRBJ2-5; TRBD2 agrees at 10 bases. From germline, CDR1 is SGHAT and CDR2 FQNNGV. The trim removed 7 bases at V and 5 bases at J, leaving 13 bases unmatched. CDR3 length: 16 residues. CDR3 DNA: TGTGCCAGCAACCCGACCGTGGTAGCGGGGGGTGAGACCCAGTACTTC. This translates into CASNPTVVAGGETQYF.

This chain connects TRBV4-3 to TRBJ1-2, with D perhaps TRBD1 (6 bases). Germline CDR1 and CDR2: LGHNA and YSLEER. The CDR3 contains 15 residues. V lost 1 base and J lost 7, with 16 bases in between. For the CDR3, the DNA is TGCGCCAGCAGCCAAGGAAGGACAGCCGCGGGTGGCTACACCTTC. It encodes CASSQGRTAAGGYTF.

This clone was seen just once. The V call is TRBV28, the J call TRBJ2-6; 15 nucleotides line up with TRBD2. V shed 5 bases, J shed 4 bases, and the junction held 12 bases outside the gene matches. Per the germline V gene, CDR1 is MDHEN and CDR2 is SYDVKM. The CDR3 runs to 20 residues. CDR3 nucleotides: TGTGCCAGCAGTGGGCTCGGACTAGCGGGAGGGCCTTACGGGGCCAACGTCCTGACTTTC. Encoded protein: CASSGLGLAGGPYGANVLTF.

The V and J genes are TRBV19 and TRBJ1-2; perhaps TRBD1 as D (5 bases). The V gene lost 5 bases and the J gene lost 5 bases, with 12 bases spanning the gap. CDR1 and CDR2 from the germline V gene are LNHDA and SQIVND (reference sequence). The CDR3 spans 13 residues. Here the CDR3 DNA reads TGTGCCAGTAGTCTAAGGGGCCCTTATGGCTACACCTTC. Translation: CASSLRGPYGYTF. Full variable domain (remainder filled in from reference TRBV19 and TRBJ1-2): DGGITQSPKYLFRKEGQNVTLSCEQNLNHDAMYWYRQDPGQGLRLIYYSQIVNDFQKGDIAEGYSVSREKKESFPLTVTSAQKNPTAFYLCASSLRGPYGYTFGSGTRLTVV.

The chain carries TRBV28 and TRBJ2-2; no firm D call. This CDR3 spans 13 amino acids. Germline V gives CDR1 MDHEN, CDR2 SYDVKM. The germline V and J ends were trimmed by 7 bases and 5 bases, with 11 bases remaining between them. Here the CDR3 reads CASTKRVTGELFF. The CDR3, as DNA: TGTGCCAGCACTAAACGGGTTACCGGGGAGCTGTTTTTT.

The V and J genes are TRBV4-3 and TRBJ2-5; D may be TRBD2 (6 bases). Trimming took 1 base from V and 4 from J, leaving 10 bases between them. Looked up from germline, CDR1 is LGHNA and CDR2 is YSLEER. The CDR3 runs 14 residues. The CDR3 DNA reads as TGCGCCAGCAGCCAAGTGGTCGGGGGAGAGACCCAGTACTTC. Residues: CASSQVVGGETQYF.

The CDR3 loop is CASNTGSNTEAFF. For the CDR3, the DNA is TGTGCCAGCAACACAGGGAGCAACACTGAAGCTTTCTTT. The chain has TRBV28 and TRBJ1-1; D is perhaps TRBD1 (6 bases). Germline assignment: CDR1 MDHEN and CDR2 SYDVKM. Trimming took 7 bases from V and 2 from J, leaving 11 bases between them. The CDR3 has 13 amino acids.

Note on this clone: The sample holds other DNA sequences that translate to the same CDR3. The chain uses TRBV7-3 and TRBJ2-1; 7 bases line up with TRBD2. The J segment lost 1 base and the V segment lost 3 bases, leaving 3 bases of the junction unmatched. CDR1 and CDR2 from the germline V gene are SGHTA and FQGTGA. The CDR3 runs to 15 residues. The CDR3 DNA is TGTGCCAGCAGCTTGGGAGCGGGGTCCTACAATGAGCAGTTCTTC. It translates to CASSLGAGSYNEQFF. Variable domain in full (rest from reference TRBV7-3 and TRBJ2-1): GAGVSQTPSNKVTEKGKYVELRCDPISGHTALYWYRQSLGQGPEFLIYFQGTGAADDSGLPNDRFFAVRPEGSVSTLKIQRTERGDSAVYLCASSLGAGSYNEQFFGPGTRLTVL.

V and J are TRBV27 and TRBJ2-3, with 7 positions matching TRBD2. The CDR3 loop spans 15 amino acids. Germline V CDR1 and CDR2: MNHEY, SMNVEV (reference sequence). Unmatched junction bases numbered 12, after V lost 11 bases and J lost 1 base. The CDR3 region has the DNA TGTGCCCTCTTTCGGCGGGAGTTCTGCACAGATACGCAGTATTTT. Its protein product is CALFRREFCTDTQYF.

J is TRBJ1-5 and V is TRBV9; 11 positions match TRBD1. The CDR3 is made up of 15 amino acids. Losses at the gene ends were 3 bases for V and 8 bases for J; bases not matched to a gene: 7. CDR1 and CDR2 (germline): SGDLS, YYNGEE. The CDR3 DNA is TGTGCCAGCAGCGGGGGGACAGGGGGTGGGGAGCCCCAGCATTTT. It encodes CASSGGTGGGEPQHF.

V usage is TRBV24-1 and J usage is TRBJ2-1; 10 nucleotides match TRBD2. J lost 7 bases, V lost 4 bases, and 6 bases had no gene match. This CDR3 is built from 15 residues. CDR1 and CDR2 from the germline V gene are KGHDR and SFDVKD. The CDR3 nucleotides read TGTGCCACCAGTGAGAGCGGGAGGGCCGAGAATGAGCAGTTCTTC. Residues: CATSESGRAENEQFF.

CDR3 residues: CASSPVGYEQYF. The DNA for the CDR3 is TGTGCCAGCTCACCGGTCGGCTACGAGCAGTACTTC. The chain combines TRBV18 with TRBJ2-7; D remains unclear. V gave up 3 bases and J gave up 3 bases, with 6 bases separating them. This CDR3 is built from 12 residues. CDR1 is KGHSH, CDR2 LQKENI, per germline.

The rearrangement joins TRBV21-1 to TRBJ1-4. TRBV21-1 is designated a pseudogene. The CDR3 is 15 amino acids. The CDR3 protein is CASSNSCATNEKLFF. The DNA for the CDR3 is TGTGCCAGCAGCAATTCGTGCGCAACTAATGAAAAACTGTTTTTT.

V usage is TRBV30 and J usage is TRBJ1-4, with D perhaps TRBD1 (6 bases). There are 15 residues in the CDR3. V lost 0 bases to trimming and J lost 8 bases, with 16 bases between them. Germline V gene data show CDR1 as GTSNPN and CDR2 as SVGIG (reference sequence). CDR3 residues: CAWSVTGQGFEKLFF. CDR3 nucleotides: TGTGCCTGGAGTGTAACGGGGCAGGGGTTCGAAAAACTGTTTTTT.

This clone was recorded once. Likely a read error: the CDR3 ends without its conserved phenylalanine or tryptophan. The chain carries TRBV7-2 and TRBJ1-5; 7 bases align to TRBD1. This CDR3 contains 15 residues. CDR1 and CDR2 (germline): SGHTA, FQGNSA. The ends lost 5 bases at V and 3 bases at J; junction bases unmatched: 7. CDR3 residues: CASSATGVYNQPQHL. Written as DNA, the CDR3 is TGTGCCAGCAGCGCAACAGGGGTCTACAATCAGCCCCAGCATCTT.

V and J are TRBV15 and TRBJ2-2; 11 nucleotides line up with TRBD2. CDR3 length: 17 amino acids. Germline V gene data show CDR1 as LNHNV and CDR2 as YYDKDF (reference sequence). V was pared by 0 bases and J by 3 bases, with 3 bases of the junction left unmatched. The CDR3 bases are TGTGCCACCAGCAGAGATGTAGCGGGAGGGTACACCGGGGAGCTGTTTTTT. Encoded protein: CATSRDVAGGYTGELFF.

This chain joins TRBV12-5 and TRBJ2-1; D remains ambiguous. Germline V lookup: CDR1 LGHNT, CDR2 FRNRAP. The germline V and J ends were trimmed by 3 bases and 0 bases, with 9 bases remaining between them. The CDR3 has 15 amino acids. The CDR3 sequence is CASGLPPGSYNEQFF. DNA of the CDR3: TGTGCTAGTGGTTTACCCCCGGGCTCCTACAATGAGCAGTTCTTC.

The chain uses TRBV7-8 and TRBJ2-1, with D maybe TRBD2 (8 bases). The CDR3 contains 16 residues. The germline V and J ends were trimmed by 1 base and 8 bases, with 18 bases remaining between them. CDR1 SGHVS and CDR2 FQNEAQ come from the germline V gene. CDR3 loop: CASSLEWGLGGHEQFF. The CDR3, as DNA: TGTGCCAGCAGCTTAGAATGGGGACTAGGGGGCCATGAGCAGTTCTTC.

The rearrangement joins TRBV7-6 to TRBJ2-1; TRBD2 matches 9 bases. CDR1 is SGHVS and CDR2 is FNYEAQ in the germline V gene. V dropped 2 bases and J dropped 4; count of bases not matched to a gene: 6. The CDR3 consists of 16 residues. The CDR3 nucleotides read TGTGCCAGCAGCTTAAAGGCTAGCGGGGCTTACAATGAGCAGTTCTTC. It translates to CASSLKASGAYNEQFF.

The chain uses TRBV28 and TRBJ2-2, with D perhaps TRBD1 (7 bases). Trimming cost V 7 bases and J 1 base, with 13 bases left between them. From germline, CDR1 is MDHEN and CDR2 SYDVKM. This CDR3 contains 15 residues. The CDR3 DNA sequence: TGTGCCAGCACCCGCGGGACAGTGAACACCGGGGAGCTGTTTTTT. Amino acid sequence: CASTRGTVNTGELFF.